Listed below are T cell receptor beta chains from one sample, sequenced in a study of cytomegalovirus exposure and HLA in healthy donors. Method: immunoSEQ multiplex PCR; TCRdb's copy keeps in-frame clones and lacks some. The table includes around 93,000 clones, 78% detected once. The specimen sequenced was PBMCs. The receptors originated from a middle-aged woman in good health and CMV-seronegative. Each CDR3 is given with its conserved first and last residue. Fields, in order: V gene, J gene, clone size, D gene, CDR3 DNA, CDR3 protein. A D gene is named only where the DNA matches it firmly. Size values are once, few and many counts, or a class for expanded clones, and some rows have none.

>TRBV19|TRBJ2-1|NA|TRBD1
TGTGCCAGTAGTATGGACAGGGTCCACAATGAGCAGTTCTTC
CASSMDRVHNEQFF
>TRBV27|TRBJ1-2|NA|NA
TGTGCCAGCAGTTTATCTCGGGTCGCTGGCTACACCTTC
CASSLSRVAGYTF
>TRBV2|TRBJ2-7|NA|TRBD2
TGTGCCAGCAGGGGGACTAGTCTGGGATACGAGCAGTACTTC
CASRGTSLGYEQYF
>TRBV19|TRBJ2-7|NA|TRBD2
TGTGCCAGTAAGAGACAGCGGGGCTCCTACGAGCAGTACTTC
CASKRQRGSYEQYF
>TRBV5-4|TRBJ2-3|many|NA
TGTGCCAGCAGCTTGCAACGGACAGATACGCAGTATTTT
CASSLQRTDTQYF
>TRBV2|TRBJ2-7|few|TRBD1
TGTGCCAGCAGTTCTCGATCAGGGACAGGGGCAAGGGAGCAGTACTTC
CASSSRSGTGAREQYF
>TRBV15|TRBJ1-1|NA|NA
TGTGCCACCAGCAGTGAGCCGGGACAACGGAACACTGAAGCTTTCTTT
CATSSEPGQRNTEAFF
>TRBV7-9|TRBJ2-1|once|NA
TGTGCCAGCGTTCCTAGTAGTGCCTCTCTGTACAATGAGCAGTTCTTC
CASVPSSASLYNEQFF
>TRBV5-4|TRBJ1-2|once|TRBD1
TGTGCCAGCAGCTTGGGACAGGGATTCGGAGGCTACACCTTC
CASSLGQGFGGYTF
>TRBV7-9|TRBJ1-1|NA|NA
TGTTCCAGCAGTTTCATGAACAGTGAAGCTTTCTTT
CSSSFMNSEAFF
>TRBV6-6|TRBJ1-1|few|NA
TGTGCCAGCAGTTACGGTAGTGAAGCTTTCTTT
CASSYGSEAFF
>TRBV7-6|TRBJ2-1|NA|NA
TGTGCCACCTCGCCCCGGGACTCCAATGAGCAGTTCTTC
CATSPRDSNEQFF
>TRBV6-5|TRBJ1-5|NA|TRBD1
TGTGCCAGCAGTTGGACCGGGACAGGGGACCAGCCCCAGCATTTT
CASSWTGTGDQPQHF
>TRBV4-1|TRBJ2-7|NA|TRBD2
TGCGCCAGCAGCCAAACTAGCGGCTCCTACGAGCAGTACTTC
CASSQTSGSYEQYF
>TRBV7-9|TRBJ1-1|NA|TRBD1
TGTGCCAGCAGCTTATCCGGGACAGGGACTGAAGCTTTCTTT
CASSLSGTGTEAFF
>TRBV29-1|TRBJ2-7|once|TRBD2
TGCAGCGTTGGTCCTAGCGGGACCTACGAGCAGTACTTC
CSVGPSGTYEQYF
>TRBV9|TRBJ2-3|NA|TRBD2
TGTGCCAGCAGCGTACAGCGGGAGGGGACAGATACGCAGTATTTT
CASSVQREGTDTQYF
>TRBV9|TRBJ1-2|NA|NA
TGTGCCAGCAGCGTAGACACCGTAACAGGAAACTATGGCTACACCTTC
CASSVDTVTGNYGYTF
>TRBV7-3|TRBJ2-1|NA|TRBD2
TGTGCCAGCAGCTCCCTAGCGGGGATGACCTACAATGAGCAGTTCTTC
CASSSLAGMTYNEQFF
>TRBV7-2|TRBJ1-5|few|NA
TGTGCCAGCAGCGTACGGGGGGATCAGCCCCAGCATTTT
CASSVRGDQPQHF
>TRBV19|TRBJ1-2|once|TRBD1
TGTGCCAGTAGTCGGGACAGGGGGTTCGATGGCTACACCTTC
CASSRDRGFDGYTF
>TRBV6-1|TRBJ2-7|few|TRBD2
TGTGCCACCCTCGCGGTTGGGGACTACTACGAGCAGTACTTC
CATLAVGDYYEQYF
>TRBV2|TRBJ2-7|NA|NA
TGTGCCAGCTTATCGGACACCACCTACGAGCAGTACTTC
CASLSDTTYEQYF
>TRBV11-3|TRBJ2-1|once|NA
TGTGCCAGCAGCTTAGTACGGGTTGGTGAGCAGTTCTTC
CASSLVRVGEQFF
>TRBV5-6|TRBJ1-2|NA|TRBD1
TGTGCCAGCAGCGTACCACAGGGGGAAAGGAGCTATGGCTACACCTTC
CASSVPQGERSYGYTF
>TRBV5-4|TRBJ2-2|NA|NA
TGTGCCAGCAGATCCGGAACAGGGTCTACCGGGGAGCTGTTTTTT
CASRSGTGSTGELFF
>TRBV4-2|TRBJ2-7|few|NA
TGTGCCAGCAGCCAAGTATCCAGACTCAGCTCCTACGAGCAGTACTTC
CASSQVSRLSSYEQYF
>TRBV5-1|TRBJ2-5|once|TRBD2
TGCGCCAGCAGCCTGGGTAGCGGGAGAAGGGAAGAGACCCAGTACTTC
CASSLGSGRREETQYF
>TRBV6-5|TRBJ2-7|NA|TRBD2
TGTGCCAGCAGTGAGGGAGGGGAGGAGCAGTACTTC
CASSEGGEEQYF
>TRBV11-3|TRBJ2-1|NA|NA
TGTGCCAGCAGCTTAGTCGGCCAGGCGCAGTTCTTC
CASSLVGQAQFF
>TRBV5-1|TRBJ2-1|NA|NA
TGCGCCAGCAGCTTGGTATCGGCGACTTTCTCCTACAATGAGCAGTTCTTC
CASSLVSATFSYNEQFF
>TRBV7-8|TRBJ1-5|NA|NA
TGTGCCAGCAGCTCTATCCCGGGACTCGAGGAGCCCCAGCATTTT
CASSSIPGLEEPQHF
>TRBV11-2|TRBJ2-3|NA|NA
TGTGCCAGCAGCCCGGGACTGATGGCGGGCACAGATACGCAGTATTTT
CASSPGLMAGTDTQYF
>TRBV11-2|TRBJ2-4|NA|NA
TGTGCCAGCAGCTTCGGTGTTCCGGACATTCAGTACTTC
CASSFGVPDIQYF
>TRBV19|TRBJ1-1|NA|TRBD1
TGTGCCAGTAGCAACAGGGGCAAGACTGAAGCTTTCTTT
CASSNRGKTEAFF
>TRBV29-1|TRBJ1-5|NA|NA
TGCAGCGTCCGGGGGGGCGGCAATCAGCCCCAGCATTTT
CSVRGGGNQPQHF
>TRBV20-1|TRBJ1-1|NA|NA
TGCAGTGGGGGAGGGATCACTGAAGCTTTCTTT
CSGGGITEAFF
>TRBV6-4|TRBJ1-1|few|TRBD1
TGTGCCAGCAGGGGAACAGGGGTGGGCACTGAAGCTTTCTTT
CASRGTGVGTEAFF
>TRBV5-1|TRBJ1-4|NA|TRBD1
TGCGCCAGCAGCTTGGGGGTCCCAGGGGGGACTCGGGAAAAACTGTTTTTT
CASSLGVPGGTREKLFF
>TRBV28|TRBJ2-6|NA|TRBD1
TGTGCCAGTAGAGACAGGGGGAGAAGCTCTGGGGCCAACGTCCTGACTTTC
CASRDRGRSSGANVLTF
>TRBV27|TRBJ1-1|NA|TRBD1
TGTGCCAGCAGTCCGCGGACAGGGCGGGGAACTGAAGCTTTCTTT
CASSPRTGRGTEAFF
>TRBV7-2|TRBJ1-5|NA|TRBD1
TGTGCCAGCAGCTTAGGACAGGGAGTCAATCAGCCCCAGCATTTT
CASSLGQGVNQPQHF